The 28 T cell receptor beta chains reported below all come from one sample, sequenced in a study of CD8 T cells in Susac syndrome. cDNA came from around 0.5 to 1 ug RNA primed by random hexamers. TCRdb used MiXCR to reprocess the immunoSEQ multiplex PCR reads, holding one entry per CDR3 protein. Among approximately 200,000 distinct CDR3 sequences listed, 90% to 97% were seen once. Sequenced material: CD4+ T cells from PBMCs. The receptor source for this set is a human donor with multiple sclerosis.

The genes are TRBV7-6 and TRBJ2-7; no definite D call. Germline V CDR1 and CDR2: SGHVS, FNYEAQ. This CDR3 is 13 amino acids long. The germline V and J ends were trimmed by 3 bases and 2 bases, with 8 bases remaining between them. CDR3 sequence: CASSLAAAYEQYF. The CDR3 DNA is TGTGCCAGCAGCTTGGCAGCAGCCTACGAGCAGTACTTC.

The genes are TRBV7-9 and TRBJ2-3; D uncertain. CDR1 is SEHNR, CDR2 FQNEAQ, per germline (reference sequence). CDR3 size: 12 residues. V was shortened by 6 bases and J by 3 bases, with 7 bases between the two germline ends. The CDR3 sequence is CASRGFTDTQYF. The CDR3 region has the DNA TGTGCCAGCAGGGGGTTTACAGATACGCAGTATTTT.

The V and J genes are TRBV13 and TRBJ1-1; TRBD1 is a possible D gene (5 bases). The CDR3 is made up of 13 amino acids. Looked up from germline, CDR1 is PRHDT and CDR2 is FYEKMQ (reference sequence). Between the trimmed V and J ends, which lost 5 bases and 5 bases, there was a span of 12 bases. Here the CDR3 reads CASSRLQATEAFF. The CDR3 nucleotides read TGTGCCAGCAGCAGATTACAGGCGACTGAAGCTTTCTTT.

The table lists this clonotype with a count of one. The chain uses TRBV30 and TRBJ2-2; D is uncertain. The V end was cut by 4 bases, the J end by 6 bases, with 12 bases between. The CDR3 has 13 amino acids. Germline-derived CDR1 and CDR2 are GTSNPN and SVGIG (reference sequence). The CDR3 DNA is TGTGCCTGGACGGCCAATGGTCCCGGGGAGCTGTTTTTT. It is translated as CAWTANGPGELFF.

A word on this clonotype: A junction end diverges from the germline sequence, so it may reflect a read error. The CDR3 is CASSLVGGQETQYF. The CDR3 DNA reads as TGTGCCAGCAGCTTAGTGGGGGGCCAAGAGACCCAGTACTTC. The rearrangement uses TRBV5-1 and TRBJ2-5; maybe TRBD2 (6 bases). Germline assignment: CDR1 SGHRS and CDR2 YFSETQ. The CDR3 sequence is 14 residues long.

The gene calls are TRBV4-3 and TRBJ2-1, with 12 bases matching TRBD2. The CDR3 length is 16 residues. V shed 1 base, J shed 4 bases, and the junction held 2 bases outside the gene matches. Germline assignment: CDR1 LGHNA and CDR2 YSLEER. The CDR3 DNA sequence: TGCGCCAGCAGCCAAGTTACTAGCGGGGGGTACAATGAGCAGTTCTTC. The encoded protein is CASSQVTSGGYNEQFF.

Only one count was recorded for this clonotype. The V call is TRBV7-2, the J call TRBJ2-7; TRBD2 might be the D (6 bases). This CDR3 contains 15 residues. Trimming stripped 5 bases from V and 0 bases from J, with 14 bases between. Germline V gene data show CDR1 as SGHTA and CDR2 as FQGNSA. Here the CDR3 reads CASSGFETSSYEQYF. In DNA, the CDR3 is TGTGCCAGCAGCGGTTTTGAGACTAGCTCCTACGAGCAGTACTTC.

J is TRBJ1-5 and V is TRBV15, with no clear D. The V end was cut by 0 bases, the J end by 7 bases, with 7 bases between. CDR3 length equals 13 residues. The germline CDR1 and CDR2 sequences are LNHNV and YYDKDF (reference sequence). The CDR3, as DNA: TGTGCCACCAGCAGAGATCCTACCCAGCCCCAGCATTTT. Translating it yields CATSRDPTQPQHF. Full variable domain (rest looked up from reference TRBV15 and TRBJ1-5): DAMVIQNPRYQVTQFGKPVTLSCSQTLNHNVMYWYQQKSSQAPKLLFHYYDKDFNNEADTPDNFQSRRPNTSFCFLDIRSPGLGDTAMYLCATSRDPTQPQHFGDGTRLSIL.

The genes are TRBV15 and TRBJ1-1; D is ambiguous. V was clipped by 0 bases and J by 4 bases, with 0 bases between them. There are 11 residues in the CDR3. Germline lookup yields CDR1 LNHNV and CDR2 YYDKDF (reference sequence). CDR3 sequence (DNA): TGTGCCACCAGCAGAGACACTGAAGCTTTCTTT. Encoded protein: CATSRDTEAFF.

The sample holds one count of this clonotype. This chain connects TRBV20-1 to TRBJ1-6; D remains ambiguous. Trimming stripped 0 bases from V and 15 bases from J, with 9 bases between. This CDR3 is built from 11 residues. CDR1 DFQATT and CDR2 SNEGSKA come from the germline V gene (reference sequence). The CDR3 bases are TGCAGTGCTAGAGATCAGCTCCACCTCCACTTT. Protein sequence: CSARDQLHLHF.

The sample holds a few counts of this clonotype. V and J are TRBV5-6 and TRBJ2-2, with D uncertain. V was trimmed by 0 bases and J by 8 bases, leaving 2 bases between them. The CDR3 extends over 11 amino acids. Germline loops: CDR1 SGHDT, CDR2 YYEEEE. CDR3: CASSLDGELFF. The CDR3 DNA reads TGTGCCAGCAGCTTGGATGGGGAGCTGTTTTTT.

This chain connects TRBV5-4 to TRBJ2-7, with a possible D match to TRBD1 (6 bases). Trimming cost V 4 bases and J 3 bases, with 11 bases left between them. The length of the CDR3 is 13 residues. Germline V gene lookup returns CDR1 SGHNT and CDR2 YYREEE (reference sequence). The CDR3 nucleotides are TGTGCCAGCAGCCCCACACAGGGCTACGAGCAGTACTTC. It translates to CASSPTQGYEQYF. Looking up the rest from reference TRBV5-4 and TRBJ2-7 gives the full variable domain: ETGVTQSPTHLIKTRGQQVTLRCSSQSGHNTVSWYQQALGQGPQFIFQYYREEENGRGNFPPRFSGLQFPNYSSELNVNALELDDSALYLCASSPTQGYEQYFGPGTRLTVT.

This clonotype came up once. V is TRBV12-3 or TRBV12-4 and J is TRBJ2-2; D is perhaps TRBD2 (6 bases). The CDR3 is 14 amino acids. V lost 3 bases to trimming and J lost 4 bases, with 9 bases between them. CDR3 sequence: CASSFRDSTGELFF. In nucleotides, the CDR3 is TGTGCCAGCAGTTTTCGGGACTCCACCGGGGAGCTGTTTTTT.

The gene calls are TRBV7-9 and TRBJ2-6; D gene ambiguous. Trimming removed 3 bases from V and 1 base from J, with 7 bases in between. The CDR3 is 15 residues long. Germline values: CDR1 SEHNR, CDR2 FQNEAQ (reference sequence). The CDR3 spells CASSFVGSGANVLTF. The CDR3 nucleotides read TGTGCCAGCAGCTTCGTAGGTTCTGGGGCCAACGTCCTGACTTTC.

The CDR3 here is CASSQMTFYEQYF. The CDR3 DNA reads as TGCGCCAGCAGCCAAATGACCTTCTACGAGCAGTACTTC. V gene TRBV4-3 combines with J gene TRBJ2-7; no clear D gene. From germline, CDR1 is LGHNA and CDR2 YSLEER. The ends were cut back, 2 bases at V and 3 bases at J, with 8 bases in the middle. This CDR3 region has 13 residues.

This chain uses TRBV29-1 with TRBJ1-2, with D possibly TRBD1 on 6 matching bases. The CDR3 is 12 amino acids. Germline V gene sequence: CDR1 SQVTM, CDR2 ANQGSEA. V lost 4 bases and J 7 bases, leaving 13 bases between the germline ends. CDR3 sequence reads: CSVAAGEPGYTF. In DNA form, the CDR3 reads TGCAGCGTTGCAGCAGGGGAGCCTGGCTACACCTTC.

This clonotype was counted once. This chain joins TRBV6-5 and TRBJ2-7; D unresolved. V dropped 6 bases and J dropped 3 bases, with 12 bases sitting between them. Germline V gene sequence: CDR1 MNHEY, CDR2 SVGAGI. The CDR3 is 13 residues long. As DNA, the CDR3 is TGTGCCAGCAGCTCGAACAACGACTACGAGCAGTACTTC. This sequence encodes CASSSNNDYEQYF.

V usage is TRBV30 and J usage is TRBJ1-1; possibly TRBD1 for D (6 bases). The CDR3 loop spans 13 amino acids. CDR1 GTSNPN and CDR2 SVGIG come from the germline V gene (reference sequence). V was pared by 7 bases and J by 4 bases, with 16 bases between. This CDR3 is CASSRGVGTEAFF. For the CDR3, the DNA is TGTGCCTCTTCAAGGGGGGTGGGCACTGAAGCTTTCTTT.

The V gene is TRBV14, the J gene TRBJ2-3; D is possibly TRBD1 or TRBD2 (5 bases each). CDR1 and CDR2 from the germline V gene are SGHDN and FVKESK. CDR3 length: 14 residues. V dropped 1 base and J dropped 8 bases, with 13 bases sitting between them. The CDR3, as DNA: TGTGCCAGCAGCCAAGGAGGTGGGGGACGTACGCAGTATTTT. It translates to CASSQGGGGRTQYF.

The V call is TRBV7-7, the J call TRBJ2-5, with 11 bases that match TRBD2. The CDR3 totals 16 residues. Per germline, CDR1 SSHAT and CDR2 FNYEAQ (reference sequence). Trimming took 1 base from V and 4 from J; bases not matched to a gene: 5. The CDR3 loop is CASSLGGSGGGETQYF. The CDR3 DNA reads as TGTGCCAGCAGCTTAGGCGGTAGCGGGGGGGGAGAGACCCAGTACTTC.

The rearrangement joins TRBV3-1 to TRBJ1-1; D ambiguous. Trimming took off 2 bases at V and 4 bases at J, with 11 bases between the two ends. CDR1 and CDR2 from the germline V gene are LGHDT and YNNKEL (reference sequence). The CDR3 spans 14 residues. CDR3: CASSQTARGTEAFF. The DNA of the CDR3 is TGTGCCAGCAGCCAAACCGCGCGGGGCACTGAAGCTTTCTTT. Full variable domain (outside the CDR3, taken from reference TRBV3-1 and TRBJ1-1): DTAVSQTPKYLVTQMGNDKSIKCEQNLGHDTMYWYKQDSKKFLKIMFSYNNKELIINETVPNRFSPKSPDKAHLNLHINSLELGDSAVYFCASSQTARGTEAFFGQGTRLTVV.

The V gene is TRBV20-1, the J gene TRBJ2-1; D is possibly TRBD2 (5 bases). The CDR3 has 17 amino acids. From germline, CDR1 is DFQATT and CDR2 SNEGSKA (reference sequence). V was pared by 0 bases and J by 0 bases, with 15 bases between. The CDR3 DNA reads TGCAGTGCTAGAGATCAACGGCGGGCCAGCTCCTACAATGAGCAGTTCTTC. Protein sequence: CSARDQRRASSYNEQFF.

V is TRBV5-4 and J is TRBJ1-2, with D tentatively TRBD1 (6 bases). The CDR3 contains 15 residues. Germline V gene data show CDR1 as SGHNT and CDR2 as YYREEE (reference sequence). The ends were cut back, 0 bases at V and 4 bases at J, with 13 bases in the middle. CDR3: CASSLETGPSYGYTF. CDR3 in DNA: TGTGCCAGCAGCTTGGAGACAGGTCCCTCCTATGGCTACACCTTC.

This rearrangement joins TRBV9 to TRBJ1-2, with D unclear. Trimming pared 4 bases from V and 8 bases from J, leaving 15 bases between. This CDR3 spans 13 amino acids. Germline V gene lookup returns CDR1 SGDLS and CDR2 YYNGEE. The CDR3 region is CASSPGPEEGYTF. The CDR3, as DNA: TGTGCCAGCAGCCCCGGCCCCGAGGAGGGCTACACCTTC.

The V and J genes are TRBV20-1 and TRBJ1-2; 10 nucleotides agree with TRBD1. Germline V gene data show CDR1 as DFQATT and CDR2 as SNEGSKA (reference sequence). Losses at the gene ends were 5 bases for V and 7 bases for J; bases not matched to a gene: 10. This CDR3 spans 14 amino acids. The CDR3 sequence: CSAWRGQGSSGYTF. The DNA for the CDR3 is TGCAGTGCTTGGAGGGGACAGGGGTCTTCTGGCTACACCTTC.

The chain is built from TRBV20-1 and TRBJ2-3; perhaps D is TRBD1 or TRBD2 (6 bases each). Germline-derived CDR1 and CDR2 are DFQATT and SNEGSKA (reference sequence). The length of the CDR3 is 14 residues. V lost 2 bases and J 3 bases, leaving 12 bases between the germline ends. This CDR3 is CSARWGAVTDTQYF. CDR3 nucleotides: TGCAGTGCTAGATGGGGGGCTGTAACAGATACGCAGTATTTT.

The V and J genes are TRBV20-1 and TRBJ2-7; 7 nucleotides match TRBD1. Germline CDR1 is DFQATT and CDR2 is SNEGSKA (reference sequence). CDR3 size: 13 residues. The DNA for the CDR3 is TGCAGCATGACAGGGATTAGTTTGAACGAGCAGTACTTC. This sequence encodes CSMTGISLNEQYF.

V gene TRBV5-1 combines with J gene TRBJ2-7; either TRBD1 or TRBD2 may fit D (5 bases each). Germline lookup yields CDR1 SGHRS and CDR2 YFSETQ. The CDR3 has 14 amino acids. The V and J ends lost 0 bases and 5 bases respectively, with 12 bases between them. CDR3 in DNA: TGCGCCAGCAGCTTGGAGGGACCCACGAACGAGCAGTACTTC. As protein: CASSLEGPTNEQYF.